Listed here is a single T cell receptor (beta chain). This entry belongs to a study of blood T cell repertoires in COVID-19. Study-wide background: Acute-phase and convalescent COVID-19 samples originated in the United States, Italy and Spain. T cells, B-cell-depleted T cells, or PBMCs provided the cDNA or gDNA that served as material.

How the authors handled the data: Estimates of nucleated cell counts were drawn from the amplification of reference gene primers. Clones were read by immunoSEQ multiplex PCR, and TCRdb kept only the in-frame ones, dropping some. That table gives V, J and clone size, and the DNA gave D and trimming. The sample shows 30,000 to 45,000 clones, 87% of them seen only once. Looked up from germline, CDR1 is MGHDK and CDR2 is SYGVNS. CDR3 length: 16 amino acids. V gave up 2 bases and J gave up 5 bases, with 18 bases separating them. Sequencing was done on a sample of peripheral blood. The receptor comes from a human donor in a cohort sampled during active COVID-19. The genes are TRBV25-1 and TRBJ2-5; the D is unclear. In DNA form, the CDR3 reads TGTGCCAGCAGTGAACGCCACCCCGGGTTCGAGGAGACCCAGTACTTC. This sequence encodes CASSERHPGFEETQYF.